This entry is about one T cell receptor (beta chain). No antigen is known for it. These data come from a study of graft-versus-host responses after intestinal transplantation. Germline values: CDR1 SGHAT, CDR2 FQNNGV. The CDR3 runs 13 residues. Trimming took 5 bases from V and 5 from J, leaving 11 bases between them. Profiled with immunoSEQ multiplex PCR; TCRdb holds only in-frame clones, not every one. The table shows 60,000 to 75,000 clones, with around 92% occurring only once. The chain combines TRBV11-2 with TRBJ2-3; D is perhaps TRBD2 (5 bases). The sample in question was unstimulated CD8+ T cells sorted from spleen or lymph node cells, obtained before intestinal transplant. The receptor was isolated from a human donor who received an intestinal transplant. This chain's CDR3 is CASSLVGEDTQYF. The CDR3 nucleotides are TGTGCCAGCAGCCTGGTGGGAGAAGATACGCAGTATTTT.